These 5 T cell receptor beta chains share one sample of origin, sequenced in a study of somatic mutations in cytotoxic T cells in rheumatoid arthritis. Libraries were prepared by immunoSEQ multiplex PCR; TCRdb keeps only in-frame clonotypes and omits some of them. Here the sample spans about 11,000 clones, roughly 80% being singletons. The sequenced sample consisted of CD8+ T cells sorted from blood. These receptors originate from a woman aged 40 to 49 in good health.

This chain connects TRBV6-1 to TRBJ1-1, with a weak D call TRBD1 (5 bases). The CDR3 runs 13 residues. Trimming removed 5 bases at V and 5 bases at J, with 12 bases between. Looked up from germline, CDR1 is MNHNS and CDR2 is SASEGT. The CDR3 loop reads CASSLTGQTEAFF. The CDR3, as DNA: TGTGCCAGCAGTTTGACGGGGCAGACTGAAGCTTTCTTT.

In this sample, this clone turned up once. The chain recombines TRBV28 with TRBJ2-7, with 7 bases fitting TRBD2. V dropped 3 bases and J dropped 0; count of bases not matched to a gene: 2. Per the germline V gene, CDR1 is MDHEN and CDR2 is SYDVKM. The CDR3 is made up of 14 amino acids. The CDR3 reads CASSLGGSSYEQYF. CDR3 nucleotides: TGTGCCAGCAGTTTGGGGGGGAGCTCCTACGAGCAGTACTTC.

In this sample, this clone turned up a few times. The chain joins TRBV25-1 to TRBJ1-1, with D perhaps TRBD1 (6 bases). Germline V gives CDR1 MGHDK, CDR2 SYGVNS. The CDR3 contains 13 residues. V lost 2 bases, J lost 3 bases, and 7 bases lay in between. CDR3 residues: CASSEGGDTEAFF. Written as DNA, the CDR3 is TGTGCCAGCAGTGAAGGGGGCGACACTGAAGCTTTCTTT.

The chain uses TRBV6-1 and TRBJ1-2; 8 nucleotides agree with TRBD1. Germline lookup yields CDR1 MNHNS and CDR2 SASEGT. V lost 7 bases, J lost 0 bases, and 7 bases stayed unmatched. CDR3 length: 15 residues. The CDR3 coding sequence is TGTGCCAGCAAAACCGGGACAGGCACTAACTATGGCTACACCTTC. Translated, it gives CASKTGTGTNYGYTF.

This chain uses TRBV12-2 with TRBJ2-3; the D call of TRBD2 is as the table states it, not checked on the DNA. TRBV12-2 is shown as a pseudogene. The CDR3 totals 16 residues. This chain's CDR3 is CASRVSRCGGTDTQYF. CDR3 bases: TGTGCAAGTCGCGTGTCAAGATGCGGTGGCACAGATACGCAGTATTTT.